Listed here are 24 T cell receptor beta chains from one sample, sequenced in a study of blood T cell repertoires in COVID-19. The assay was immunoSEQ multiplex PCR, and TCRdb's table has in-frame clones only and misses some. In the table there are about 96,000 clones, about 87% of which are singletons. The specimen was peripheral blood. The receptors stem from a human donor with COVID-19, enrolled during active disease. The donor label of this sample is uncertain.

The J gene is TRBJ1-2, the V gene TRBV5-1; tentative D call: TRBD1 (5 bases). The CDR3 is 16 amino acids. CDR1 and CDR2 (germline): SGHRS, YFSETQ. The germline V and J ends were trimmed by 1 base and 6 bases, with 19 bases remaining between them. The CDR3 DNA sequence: TGCGCCAGCAGCTTGAACAGGCCCCAAGGCAGCGATGGCTACACCTTC. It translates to CASSLNRPQGSDGYTF.

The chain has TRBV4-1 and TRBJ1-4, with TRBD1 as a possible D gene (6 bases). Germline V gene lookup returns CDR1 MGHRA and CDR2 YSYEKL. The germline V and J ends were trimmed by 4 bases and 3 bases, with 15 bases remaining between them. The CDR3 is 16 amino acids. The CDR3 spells CASSPIGGASNEKLFF. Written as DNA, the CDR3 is TGCGCCAGCAGCCCAATTGGGGGGGCGTCTAATGAAAAACTGTTTTTT.

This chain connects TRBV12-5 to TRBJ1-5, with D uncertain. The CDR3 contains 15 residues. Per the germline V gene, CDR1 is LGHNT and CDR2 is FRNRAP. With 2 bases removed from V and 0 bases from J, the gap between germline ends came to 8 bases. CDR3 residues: CASGLFPGSNQPQHF. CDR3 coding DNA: TGTGCTAGTGGTTTGTTTCCCGGTAGCAATCAGCCCCAGCATTTT.

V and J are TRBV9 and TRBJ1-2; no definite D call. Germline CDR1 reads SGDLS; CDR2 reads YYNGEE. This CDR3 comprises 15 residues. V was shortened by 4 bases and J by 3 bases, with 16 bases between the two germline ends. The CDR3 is CASSPLWEGDYGYTF. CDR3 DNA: TGTGCCAGCAGCCCCCTGTGGGAGGGCGACTATGGCTACACCTTC.

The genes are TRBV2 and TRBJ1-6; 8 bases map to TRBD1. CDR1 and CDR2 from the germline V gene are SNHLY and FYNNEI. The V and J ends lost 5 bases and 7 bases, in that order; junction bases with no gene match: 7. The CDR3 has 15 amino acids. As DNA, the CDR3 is TGTGCCAGCAGTCCCCAGGGGGCGGGAAATTCACCCCTCCACTTT. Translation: CASSPQGAGNSPLHF.

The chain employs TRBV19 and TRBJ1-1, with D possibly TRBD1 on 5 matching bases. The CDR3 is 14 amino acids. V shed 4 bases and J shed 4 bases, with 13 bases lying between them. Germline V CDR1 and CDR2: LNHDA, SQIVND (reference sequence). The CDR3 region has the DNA TGTGCCAGTAGTACTCCCTGGGGCGGCACTGAAGCTTTCTTT. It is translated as CASSTPWGGTEAFF.

In DNA, the CDR3 is TGTGCCAGCTCACCTAGTGGGAGAGTTAACACTGAAGCTTTCTTT. Translated: CASSPSGRVNTEAFF. The V gene is TRBV18, the J gene TRBJ1-1, with D uncertain. V was shortened by 3 bases and J by 2 bases, with 13 bases between the two germline ends. Germline CDR1 and CDR2: KGHSH and LQKENI. CDR3 length: 15 residues.

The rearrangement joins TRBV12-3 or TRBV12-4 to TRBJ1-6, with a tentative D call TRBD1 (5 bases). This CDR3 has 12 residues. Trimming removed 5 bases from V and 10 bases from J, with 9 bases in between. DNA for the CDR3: TGTGCCAGCAGTCAGGGTAACTCACCCCTCCACTTT. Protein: CASSQGNSPLHF.

CDR3 loop: CASSQGGQGLGSPLHF. The CDR3 nucleotides are TGTGCCAGCAGCCAAGGGGGACAGGGTCTTGGATCACCCCTCCACTTT. The V gene is TRBV4-2, the J gene TRBJ1-6; 9 bases line up with TRBD1. V lost 1 base and J lost 10; bases outside the gene matches: 8. Germline lookup yields CDR1 LGHNA and CDR2 YNFKEQ. The CDR3 runs 16 residues.

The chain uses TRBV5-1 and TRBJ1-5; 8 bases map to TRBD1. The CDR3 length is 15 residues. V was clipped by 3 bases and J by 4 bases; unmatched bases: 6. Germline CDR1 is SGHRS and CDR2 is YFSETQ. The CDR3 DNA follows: TGCGCCAGCAGCTCGGGGACAGGATCTAATCAGCCCCAGCATTTT. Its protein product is CASSSGTGSNQPQHF.

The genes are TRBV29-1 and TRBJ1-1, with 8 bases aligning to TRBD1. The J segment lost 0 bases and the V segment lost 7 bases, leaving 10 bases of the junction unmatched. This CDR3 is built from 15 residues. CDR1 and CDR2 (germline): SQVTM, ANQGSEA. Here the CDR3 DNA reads TGCAGCGCTAAGACACAGGGGGTAATGAACACTGAAGCTTTCTTT. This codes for CSAKTQGVMNTEAFF.

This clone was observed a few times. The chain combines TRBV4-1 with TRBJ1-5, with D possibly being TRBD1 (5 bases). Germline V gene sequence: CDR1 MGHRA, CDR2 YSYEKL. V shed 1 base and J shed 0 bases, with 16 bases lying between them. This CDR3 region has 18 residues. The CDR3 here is CASSQGSAGRYSNQPQHF. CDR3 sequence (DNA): TGCGCCAGCAGCCAAGGGTCGGCAGGGCGATATAGCAATCAGCCCCAGCATTTT.

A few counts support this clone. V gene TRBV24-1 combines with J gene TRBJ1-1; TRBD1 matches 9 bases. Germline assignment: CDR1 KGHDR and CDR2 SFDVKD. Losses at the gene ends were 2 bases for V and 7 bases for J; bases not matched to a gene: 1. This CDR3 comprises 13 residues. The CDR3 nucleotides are TGTGCCACCAGTGATTCGGGACAGGGTGAAGCTTTCTTT. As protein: CATSDSGQGEAFF.

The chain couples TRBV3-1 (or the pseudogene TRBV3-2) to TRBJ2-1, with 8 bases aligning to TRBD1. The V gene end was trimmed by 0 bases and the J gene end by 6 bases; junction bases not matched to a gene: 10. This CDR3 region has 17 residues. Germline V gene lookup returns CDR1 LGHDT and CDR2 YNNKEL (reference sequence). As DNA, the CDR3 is TGTGCCAGCAGCCAAGAAGAGGGGGACAGGCGGAGCAATGAGCAGTTCTTC. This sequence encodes CASSQEEGDRRSNEQFF.

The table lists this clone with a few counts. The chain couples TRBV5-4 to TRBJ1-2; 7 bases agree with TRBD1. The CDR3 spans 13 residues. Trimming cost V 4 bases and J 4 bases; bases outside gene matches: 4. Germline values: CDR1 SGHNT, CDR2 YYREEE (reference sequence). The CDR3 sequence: CASSRTGAYGYTF. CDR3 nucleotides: TGTGCCAGCAGCCGAACAGGGGCCTATGGCTACACCTTC.

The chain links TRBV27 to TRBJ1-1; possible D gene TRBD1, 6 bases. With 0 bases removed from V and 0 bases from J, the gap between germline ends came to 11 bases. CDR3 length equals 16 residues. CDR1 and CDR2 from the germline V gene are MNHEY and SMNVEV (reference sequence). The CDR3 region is CASSLSWGLMNTEAFF. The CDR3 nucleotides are TGTGCCAGCAGTTTATCCTGGGGGCTAATGAACACTGAAGCTTTCTTT.

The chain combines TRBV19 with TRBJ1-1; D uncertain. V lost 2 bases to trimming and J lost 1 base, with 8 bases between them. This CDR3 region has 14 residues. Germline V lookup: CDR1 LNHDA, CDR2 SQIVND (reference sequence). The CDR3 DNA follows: TGTGCCAGTAGTATACCCCCAGAGAACACTGAAGCTTTCTTT. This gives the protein CASSIPPENTEAFF.

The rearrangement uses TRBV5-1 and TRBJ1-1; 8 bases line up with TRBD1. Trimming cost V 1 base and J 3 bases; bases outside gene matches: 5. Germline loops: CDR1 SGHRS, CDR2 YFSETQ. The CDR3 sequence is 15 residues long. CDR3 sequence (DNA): TGCGCCAGCAGCTTGAGACAGGGGACGGACACTGAAGCTTTCTTT. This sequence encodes CASSLRQGTDTEAFF.

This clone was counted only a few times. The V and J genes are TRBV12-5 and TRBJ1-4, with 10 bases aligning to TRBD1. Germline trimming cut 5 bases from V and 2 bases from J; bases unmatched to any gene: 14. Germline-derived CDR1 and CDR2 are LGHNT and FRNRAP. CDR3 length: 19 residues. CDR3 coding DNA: TGTGCTAGTGGTCCCCTGAGGGGGACAGGGGAAAGCACTAATGAAAAACTGTTTTTT. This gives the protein CASGPLRGTGESTNEKLFF.

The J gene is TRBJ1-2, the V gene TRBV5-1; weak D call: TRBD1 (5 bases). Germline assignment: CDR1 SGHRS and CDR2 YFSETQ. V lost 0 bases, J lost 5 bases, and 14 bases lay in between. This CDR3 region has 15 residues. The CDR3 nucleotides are TGCGCCAGCAGCTTGGAATCAGGGTCGTTATATGGCTACACCTTC. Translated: CASSLESGSLYGYTF. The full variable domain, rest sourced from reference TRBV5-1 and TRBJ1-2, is KAGVTQTPRYLIKTRGQQVTLSCSPISGHRSVSWYQQTPGQGLQFLFEYFSETQRNKGNFPGRFSGRQFSNSRSEMNVSTLELGDSALYLCASSLESGSLYGYTFGSGTRLTVV.

CDR3 residues: CASGARNGDLPEGGANVLTF. In nucleotides, the CDR3 is TGTGCTAGTGGTGCGCGAAACGGGGACCTCCCGGAGGGCGGGGCCAACGTCCTGACTTTC. This chain links TRBV12-5 with TRBJ2-6; D may be TRBD2 (6 bases). Deletions cut 5 bases from V and 4 bases from J, with 27 bases between. Germline V gene data show CDR1 as LGHNT and CDR2 as FRNRAP. CDR3 size: 20 residues.

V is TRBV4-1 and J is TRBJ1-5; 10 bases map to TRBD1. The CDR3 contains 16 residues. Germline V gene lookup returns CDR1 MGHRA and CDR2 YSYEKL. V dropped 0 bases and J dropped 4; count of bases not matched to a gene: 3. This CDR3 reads CASSQDRTGGNQPQHF. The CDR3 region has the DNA TGCGCCAGCAGCCAAGATCGGACAGGGGGAAATCAGCCCCAGCATTTT.

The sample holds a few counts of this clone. CDR3: CATSVPRDRGNEQFF. In DNA form, the CDR3 reads TGTGCCACCAGTGTGCCCCGGGACAGGGGTAATGAGCAGTTCTTC. The V and J genes are TRBV24-1 and TRBJ2-1, with TRBD1 matching over 10 bases. The CDR3 spans 15 residues. Germline CDR1 reads KGHDR; CDR2 reads SFDVKD. The V and J ends lost 5 bases and 7 bases, in that order; junction bases with no gene match: 7.

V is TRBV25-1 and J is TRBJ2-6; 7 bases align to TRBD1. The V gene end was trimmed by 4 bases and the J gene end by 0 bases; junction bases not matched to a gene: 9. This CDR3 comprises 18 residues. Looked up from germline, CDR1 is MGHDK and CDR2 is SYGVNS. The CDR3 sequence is CASSVGTVRLSGANVLTF. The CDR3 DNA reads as TGTGCCAGCAGTGTCGGGACAGTTCGCCTCTCTGGGGCCAACGTCCTGACTTTC.